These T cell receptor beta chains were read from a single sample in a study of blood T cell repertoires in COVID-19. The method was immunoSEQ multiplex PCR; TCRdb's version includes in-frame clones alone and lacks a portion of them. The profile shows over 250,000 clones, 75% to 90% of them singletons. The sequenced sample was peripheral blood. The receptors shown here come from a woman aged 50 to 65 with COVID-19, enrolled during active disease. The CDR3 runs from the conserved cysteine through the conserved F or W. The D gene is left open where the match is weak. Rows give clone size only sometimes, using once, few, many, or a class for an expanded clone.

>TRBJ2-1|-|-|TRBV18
TGTGCCAGCTCACCGGCCGGGGCCTACAATGAGCAGTTCTTC
CASSPAGAYNEQFF
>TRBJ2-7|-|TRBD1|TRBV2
TGTGCCAGCAGCCGACAGGGACGGGGCGAGCAGTACTTC
CASSRQGRGEQYF
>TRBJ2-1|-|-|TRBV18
TGTGCCAGCTCACCATCCTCGGACACTTACAATGAGCAGTTCTTC
CASSPSSDTYNEQFF
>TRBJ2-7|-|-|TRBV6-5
TGTGCCAGCAGTTCCCTCGGTGTTCAGGCCGACTACGAGCAGTACTTC
CASSSLGVQADYEQYF
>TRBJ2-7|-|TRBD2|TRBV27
TGTGCCAGCAGTCCGGGCTGGGGGGGCCTCGGACTAGCGGGAGACGAGCAGTACTTC
CASSPGWGGLGLAGDEQYF
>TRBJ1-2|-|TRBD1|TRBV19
TGTGCCAGTAGGACTGACAGGGGCCAGAACTATGGCTACACCTTC
CASRTDRGQNYGYTF
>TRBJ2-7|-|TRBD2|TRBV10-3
TGTGCCATCAGTCTAGCGGGAGAGGAGGCCGAGCAGTACTTC
CAISLAGEEAEQYF
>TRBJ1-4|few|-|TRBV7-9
TGTGCCAGCAGCTTAGCGGCAGGGCAAGGGGAAAAACTGTTTTTT
CASSLAAGQGEKLFF
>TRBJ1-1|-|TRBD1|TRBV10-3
TGTGCCATCAGGGGGACAGGCGTGGATGAAGCTTTCTTT
CAIRGTGVDEAFF
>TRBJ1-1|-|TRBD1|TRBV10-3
TGTGCCATCAGTGAGGAACCCGGGACAGAGAACACTGAAGCTTTCTTT
CAISEEPGTENTEAFF
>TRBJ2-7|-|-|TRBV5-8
TGTGCCAGCAGCCGCGGGTACTACGAGCAGTACTTC
CASSRGYYEQYF
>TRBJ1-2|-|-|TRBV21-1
TGTGCCAGCAGCAAAGGAGTAAGGACAGTTGGGATTAACTATGGCTACACCTTC
CASSKGVRTVGINYGYTF
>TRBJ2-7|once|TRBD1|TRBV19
TGTGCCAGTAGGGTCTCCGGGACAGGGGATTACGAGCAGTACTTC
CASRVSGTGDYEQYF
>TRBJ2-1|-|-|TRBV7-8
TGTGCCAGCAGCTTAGCGCGGAACAATGAGCAGTTCTTC
CASSLARNNEQFF
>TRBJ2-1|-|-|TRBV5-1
TGCGCCAGCAGCTTGAGCCGGAATGAGCAGTTCTTC
CASSLSRNEQFF
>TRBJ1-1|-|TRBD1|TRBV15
TGTGCCACCAGCACAAGGACAGGGGGAGGCACTGAAGCTTTCTTT
CATSTRTGGGTEAFF
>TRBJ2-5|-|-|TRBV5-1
TGCGCCAGCAGCTCTAGGGGGCAAGAGACCCAGTACTTC
CASSSRGQETQYF
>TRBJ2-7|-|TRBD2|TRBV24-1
TGTGCCACCGGGGGGGACCGTTCCTACGAGCAGTACTTC
CATGGDRSYEQYF
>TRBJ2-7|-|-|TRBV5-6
TGTGCCAGCAGCCTGGCCGGGAGACAGAGAACCTACGAGCAGTACTTC
CASSLAGRQRTYEQYF
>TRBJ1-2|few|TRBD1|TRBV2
TGTGCCAGCAGCGAGGGGACAGGGGGGGTCTATGGCTACACCTTC
CASSEGTGGVYGYTF
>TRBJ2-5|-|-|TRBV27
TGTGCCAGCAGTTCCCCCACGGCAGGACAAGAGACCCAGTACTTC
CASSSPTAGQETQYF
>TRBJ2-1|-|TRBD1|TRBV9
TGTGCCAGCAGCACCCGGACAGGACACTACAATGAGCAGTTCTTC
CASSTRTGHYNEQFF
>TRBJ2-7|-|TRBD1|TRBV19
TGTGCCAGTAGTATCGACAGGGGCACCTACGAGCAGTACTTC
CASSIDRGTYEQYF
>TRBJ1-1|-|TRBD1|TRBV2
TGTGCCAGCAGTGGATATCCGGGACAGGGAAACACTGAAGCTTTCTTT
CASSGYPGQGNTEAFF
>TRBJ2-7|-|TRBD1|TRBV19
TGTGCCAGTAGTACCCGGGACAGGGAATACGAGCAGTACTTC
CASSTRDREYEQYF
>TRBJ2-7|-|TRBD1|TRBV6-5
TGTGCCAGCAGGCTAGGGGGCACAGATACCTACGAGCAGTACTTC
CASRLGGTDTYEQYF
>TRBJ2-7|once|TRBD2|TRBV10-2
TGCGCCAGCGCCGTTAGCGGGAGTCCCTACGAGCAGTACTTC
CASAVSGSPYEQYF
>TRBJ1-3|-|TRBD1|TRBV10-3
TGTGCCAGCCAGGACAGGGCGGAACAAAACACCATATATTTT
CASQDRAEQNTIYF
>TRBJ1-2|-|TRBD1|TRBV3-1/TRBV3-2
TGTGCCAGCAGCCAACAATCGCCAGGGACAGCTAACTATGGCTACACCTTC
CASSQQSPGTANYGYTF
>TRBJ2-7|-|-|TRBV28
TGTGCCACCAAGATCCCAGGGGAGCAGTACTTC
CATKIPGEQYF
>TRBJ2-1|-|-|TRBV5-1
TGCGCCAGCAGCTTGGGCAGGATCAATGAGCAGTTCTTC
CASSLGRINEQFF
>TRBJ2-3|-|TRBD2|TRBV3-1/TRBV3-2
TGTGCCAGCAGCCAACGCGGGAGGGATAGAGATACGCAGTATTTT
CASSQRGRDRDTQYF
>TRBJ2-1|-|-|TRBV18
TGTGCCAGCTCACCAACTAATGAGCAGTTCTTC
CASSPTNEQFF
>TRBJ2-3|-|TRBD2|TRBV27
TGTGCCAGCAGAACATCACCCCTAGGCGGGAGGAACACAGATACGCAGTATTTT
CASRTSPLGGRNTDTQYF
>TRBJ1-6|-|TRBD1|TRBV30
TGTGCCTGGAGTGGTGGGACAGGGGGCGTTGGGAATTCACCCCTCCACTTT
CAWSGGTGGVGNSPLHF
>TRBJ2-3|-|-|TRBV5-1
TGCGCCAGCAGCCCACGCAGCGGAGACACAGATACGCAGTATTTT
CASSPRSGDTDTQYF
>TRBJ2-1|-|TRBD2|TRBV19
TGTGCCAGTAGTATGGGGTATCGCGGGAGAATCGACAATGAGCAGTTCTTC
CASSMGYRGRIDNEQFF
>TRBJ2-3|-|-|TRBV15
TGTGCCACCAGCAGCACCCTCGGGGGTGATACGCAGTATTTT
CATSSTLGGDTQYF
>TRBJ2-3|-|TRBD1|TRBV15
TGTGCCACCAGCGGAACTCTACAGGGGTATACGCAGTATTTT
CATSGTLQGYTQYF
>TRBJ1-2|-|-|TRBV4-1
TGCGCCAGCAGCCAAGAAGGCAGGCTCTATGGCTACACCTTC
CASSQEGRLYGYTF
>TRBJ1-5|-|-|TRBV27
TGTGCCAGCAGTTTAGGCGGTAGCAATCAGCCCCAGCATTTT
CASSLGGSNQPQHF
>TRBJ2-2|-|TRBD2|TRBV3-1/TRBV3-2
TGTGCCAGCAGCCCGGGACTAGCGCGGAACACCGGGGAGCTGTTTTTT
CASSPGLARNTGELFF
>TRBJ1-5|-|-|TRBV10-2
TGCGCCAGCAGTGAGTCTGTAAATCAGCCCCAGCATTTT
CASSESVNQPQHF
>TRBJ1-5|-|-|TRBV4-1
TGCGCCAGCAGCAACCCAGGTAGCAATCAGCCCCAGCATTTT
CASSNPGSNQPQHF
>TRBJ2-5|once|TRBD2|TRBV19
TGTGCCAGTAGTAGAAAGACTAGCGGACAAGAGACCCAGTACTTC
CASSRKTSGQETQYF
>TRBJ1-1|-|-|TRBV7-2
TGTGCCAGCAGCTCCAGCGGGGCCCCAGGCACTGAAGCTTTCTTT
CASSSSGAPGTEAFF
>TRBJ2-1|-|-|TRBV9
TGTGCCAGCAGCGTAGGCGGAGGGTTCGGGTTCTACAATGAGCAGTTCTTC
CASSVGGGFGFYNEQFF
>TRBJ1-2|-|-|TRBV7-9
TGTGCCAGCAGCCCATTAGGGGTTGGCTATGGCTACACCTTC
CASSPLGVGYGYTF
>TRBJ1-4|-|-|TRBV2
TGTGCCAGCAGTGAATTTTTGACAGATGGTGAAAAACTGTTTTTT
CASSEFLTDGEKLFF
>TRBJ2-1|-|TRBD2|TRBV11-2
TGTGCCAGCAGCTTATCTAGCGGGTTCCGGGGGATTTACAATGAGCAGTTCTTC
CASSLSSGFRGIYNEQFF
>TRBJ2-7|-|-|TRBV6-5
TGTGCCAGCAGTTCGCCACTAGGATCTGGCGAGCAGTACTTC
CASSSPLGSGEQYF
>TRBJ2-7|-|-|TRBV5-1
TGCGCCAGCAGCCCGAATAACCCTACCTACGAGCAGTACTTC
CASSPNNPTYEQYF
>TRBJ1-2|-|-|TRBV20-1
TGCAGTGCTAGGACAGGCTATGGCTACACCTTC
CSARTGYGYTF
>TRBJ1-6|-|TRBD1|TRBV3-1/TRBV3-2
TGTGCCAGCAGCCAAGGGATTTCTTCTGGACAGGGATATAATTCACCCCTCCACTTT
CASSQGISSGQGYNSPLHF
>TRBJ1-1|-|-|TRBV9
TGTGCCAGCAGCGTCGGGGGAAAGGAAGCTTTCTTT
CASSVGGKEAFF
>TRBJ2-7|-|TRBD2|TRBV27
TGTGCCAGCAGTTCGGCGGGAGCCGGGCGCGAGCAGTACTTC
CASSSAGAGREQYF
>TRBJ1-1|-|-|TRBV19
TGTGCCAGTACGGGGTTGGGAGCAGGGGACACTGAAGCTTTCTTT
CASTGLGAGDTEAFF